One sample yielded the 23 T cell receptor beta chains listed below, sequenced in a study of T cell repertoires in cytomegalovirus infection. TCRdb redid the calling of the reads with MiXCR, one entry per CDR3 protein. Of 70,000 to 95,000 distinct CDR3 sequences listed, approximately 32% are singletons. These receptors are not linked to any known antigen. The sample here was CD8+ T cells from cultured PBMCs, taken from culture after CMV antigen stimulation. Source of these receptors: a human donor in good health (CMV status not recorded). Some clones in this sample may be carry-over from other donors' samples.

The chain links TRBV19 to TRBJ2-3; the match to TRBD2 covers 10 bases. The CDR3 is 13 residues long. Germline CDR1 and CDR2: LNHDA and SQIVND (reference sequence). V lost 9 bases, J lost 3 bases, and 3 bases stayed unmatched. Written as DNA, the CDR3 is TGTGCCAGCGGACTAGCGGTTACAGATACGCAGTATTTT. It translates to CASGLAVTDTQYF.

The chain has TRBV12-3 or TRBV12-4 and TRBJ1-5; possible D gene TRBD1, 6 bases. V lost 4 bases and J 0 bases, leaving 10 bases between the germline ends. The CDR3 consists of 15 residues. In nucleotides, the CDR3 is TGTGCCAGCAGTTCTCCAGGGGATAGCAATCAGCCCCAGCATTTT. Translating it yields CASSSPGDSNQPQHF.

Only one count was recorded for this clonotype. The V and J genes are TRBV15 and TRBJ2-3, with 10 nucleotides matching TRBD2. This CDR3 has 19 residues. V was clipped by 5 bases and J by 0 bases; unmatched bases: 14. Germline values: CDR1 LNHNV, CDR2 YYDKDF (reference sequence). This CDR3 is CATSAPVLTSGISTDTQYF. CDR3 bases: TGTGCCACCAGCGCCCCTGTTCTTACTAGCGGGATTAGCACAGATACGCAGTATTTT.

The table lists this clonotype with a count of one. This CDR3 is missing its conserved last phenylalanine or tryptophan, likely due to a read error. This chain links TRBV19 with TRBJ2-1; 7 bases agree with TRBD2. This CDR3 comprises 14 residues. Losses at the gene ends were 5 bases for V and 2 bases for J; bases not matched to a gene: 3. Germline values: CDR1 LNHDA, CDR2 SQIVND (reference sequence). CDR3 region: CASSLGGTYNEQFY. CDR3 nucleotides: TGTGCCAGTAGTCTCGGGGGGACCTACAATGAGCAGTTCTAC.

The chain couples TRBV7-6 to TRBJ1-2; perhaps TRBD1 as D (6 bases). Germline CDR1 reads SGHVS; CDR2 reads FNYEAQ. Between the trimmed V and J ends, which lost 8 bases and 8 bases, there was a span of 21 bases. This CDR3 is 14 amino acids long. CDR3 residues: CASGLTGTAYGYTF. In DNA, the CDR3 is TGTGCCAGCGGGTTGACAGGAACTGCCTACGGCTACACCTTC.

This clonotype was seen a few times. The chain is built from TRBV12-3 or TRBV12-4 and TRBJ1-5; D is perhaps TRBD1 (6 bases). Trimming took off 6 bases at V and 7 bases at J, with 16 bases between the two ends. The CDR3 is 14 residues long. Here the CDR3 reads CASRISGAAQPQHF. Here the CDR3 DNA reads TGTGCCAGCAGAATCTCGGGGGCCGCCCAGCCCCAGCATTTT.

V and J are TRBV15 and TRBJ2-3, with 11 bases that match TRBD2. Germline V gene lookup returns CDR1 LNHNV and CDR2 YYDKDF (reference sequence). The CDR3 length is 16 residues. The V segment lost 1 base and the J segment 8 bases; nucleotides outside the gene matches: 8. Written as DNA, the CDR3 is TGTGCCACCAGCAGAGGCCTACTAGCGGGGGTGCCTACGCAGTATTTT. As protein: CATSRGLLAGVPTQYF.

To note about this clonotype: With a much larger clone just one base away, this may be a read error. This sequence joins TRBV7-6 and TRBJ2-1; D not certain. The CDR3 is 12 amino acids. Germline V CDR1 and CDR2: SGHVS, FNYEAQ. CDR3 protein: CAGSQQLDEQFF. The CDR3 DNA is TGTGCCGGCAGCCAACAGCTCGATGAGCAGTTCTTC. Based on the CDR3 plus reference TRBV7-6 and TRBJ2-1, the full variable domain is GAGVSQSPRYKVTKRGQDVALRCDPISGHVSLYWYRQALGQGPEFLTYFNYEAQQDKSGLPNDRFSAERPEGSISTLTIQRTEQRDSAMYRCAGSQQLDEQFFGPGTRLTVL.

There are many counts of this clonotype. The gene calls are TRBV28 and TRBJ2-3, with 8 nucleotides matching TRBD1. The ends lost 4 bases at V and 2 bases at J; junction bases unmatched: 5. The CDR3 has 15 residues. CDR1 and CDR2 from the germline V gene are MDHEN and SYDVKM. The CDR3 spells CASSWATGDTDTQYF. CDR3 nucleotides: TGTGCCAGCAGTTGGGCGACAGGGGACACAGATACGCAGTATTTT.

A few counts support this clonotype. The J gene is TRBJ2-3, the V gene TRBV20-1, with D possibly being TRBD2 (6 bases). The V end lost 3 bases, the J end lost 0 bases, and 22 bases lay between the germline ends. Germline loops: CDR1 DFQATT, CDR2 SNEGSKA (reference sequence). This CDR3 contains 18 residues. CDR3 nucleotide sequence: TGCAGTGCTAGGGGGCTAGCGCCAGGTTTTTCTAGCACAGATACGCAGTATTTT. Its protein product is CSARGLAPGFSSTDTQYF.

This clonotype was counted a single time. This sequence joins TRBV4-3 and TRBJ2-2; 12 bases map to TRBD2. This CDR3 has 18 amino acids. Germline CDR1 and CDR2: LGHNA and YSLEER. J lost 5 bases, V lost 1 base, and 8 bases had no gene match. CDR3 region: CASSQVASGGAVTGELFF. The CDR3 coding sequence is TGCGCCAGCAGCCAAGTTGCTAGCGGGGGGGCCGTGACCGGGGAGCTGTTTTTT.

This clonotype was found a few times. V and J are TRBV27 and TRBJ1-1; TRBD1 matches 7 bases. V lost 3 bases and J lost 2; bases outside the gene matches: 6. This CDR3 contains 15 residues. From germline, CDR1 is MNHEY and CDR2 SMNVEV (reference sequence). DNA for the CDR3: TGTGCCAGCAGTTTTGAGGGGGCAGCCAACACTGAAGCTTTCTTT. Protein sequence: CASSFEGAANTEAFF.

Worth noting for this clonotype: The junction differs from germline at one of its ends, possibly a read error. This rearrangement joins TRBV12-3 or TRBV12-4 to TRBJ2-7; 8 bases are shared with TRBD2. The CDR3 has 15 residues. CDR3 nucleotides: TGTGCCAACAGTTTCTTTTTAGCGGGGACGTACGAGCAGTACTTC. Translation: CANSFFLAGTYEQYF.

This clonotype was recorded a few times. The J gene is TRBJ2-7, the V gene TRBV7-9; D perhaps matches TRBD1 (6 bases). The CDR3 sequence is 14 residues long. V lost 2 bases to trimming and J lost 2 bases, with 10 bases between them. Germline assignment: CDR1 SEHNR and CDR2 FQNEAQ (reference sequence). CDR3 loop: CASSLPDSPYEQYF. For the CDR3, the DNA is TGTGCCAGCAGCTTACCGGACAGCCCCTACGAGCAGTACTTC.

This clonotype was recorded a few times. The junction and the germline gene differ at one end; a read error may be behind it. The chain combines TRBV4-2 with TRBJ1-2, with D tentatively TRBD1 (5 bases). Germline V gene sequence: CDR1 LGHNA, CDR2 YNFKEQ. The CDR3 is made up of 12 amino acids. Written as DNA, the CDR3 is TGTGCCAGCAGCCAGGGGACCGATGGGTACACCTTC. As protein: CASSQGTDGYTF.

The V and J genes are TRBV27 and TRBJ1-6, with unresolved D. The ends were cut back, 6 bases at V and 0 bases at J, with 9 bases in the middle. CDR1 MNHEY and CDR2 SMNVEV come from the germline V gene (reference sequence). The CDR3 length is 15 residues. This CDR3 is CASRREISYNSPLHF. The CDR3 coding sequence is TGTGCCAGCAGGAGGGAAATCTCCTATAATTCACCCCTCCACTTT.

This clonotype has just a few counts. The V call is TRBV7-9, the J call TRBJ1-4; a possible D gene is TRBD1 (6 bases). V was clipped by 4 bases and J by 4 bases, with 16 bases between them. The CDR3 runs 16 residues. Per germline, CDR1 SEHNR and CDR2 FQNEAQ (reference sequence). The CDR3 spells CASSSTRGGNNEKLFF. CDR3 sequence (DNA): TGTGCCAGCAGCTCCACTCGAGGGGGGAATAATGAAAAACTGTTTTTT.

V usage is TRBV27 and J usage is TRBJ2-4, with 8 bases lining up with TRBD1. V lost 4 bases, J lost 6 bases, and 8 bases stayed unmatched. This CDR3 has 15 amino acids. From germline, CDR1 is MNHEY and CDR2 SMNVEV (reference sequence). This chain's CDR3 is CASSSNTGGRNIQYF. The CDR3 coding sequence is TGTGCCAGCAGTTCGAATACAGGGGGGAGAAACATTCAGTACTTC.

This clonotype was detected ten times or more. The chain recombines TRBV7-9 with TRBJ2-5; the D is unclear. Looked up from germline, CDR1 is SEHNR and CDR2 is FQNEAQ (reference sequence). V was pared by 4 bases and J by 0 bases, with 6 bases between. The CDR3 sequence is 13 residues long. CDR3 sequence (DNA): TGTGCCAGCAGCTCTGCTAACCAAGAGACCCAGTACTTC. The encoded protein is CASSSANQETQYF.

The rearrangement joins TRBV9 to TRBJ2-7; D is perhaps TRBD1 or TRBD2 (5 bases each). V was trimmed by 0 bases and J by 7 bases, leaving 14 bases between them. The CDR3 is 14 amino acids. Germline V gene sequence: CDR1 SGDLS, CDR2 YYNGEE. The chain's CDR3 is CASSVDIGAREQYF. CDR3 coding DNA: TGTGCCAGCAGCGTAGATATCGGGGCACGGGAGCAGTACTTC. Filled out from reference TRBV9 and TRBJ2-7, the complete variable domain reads DSGVTQTPKHLITATGQRVTLRCSPRSGDLSVYWYQQSLDQGLQFLIQYYNGEERAKGNILERFSAQQFPDLHSELNLSSLELGDSALYFCASSVDIGAREQYFGPGTRLTVT.

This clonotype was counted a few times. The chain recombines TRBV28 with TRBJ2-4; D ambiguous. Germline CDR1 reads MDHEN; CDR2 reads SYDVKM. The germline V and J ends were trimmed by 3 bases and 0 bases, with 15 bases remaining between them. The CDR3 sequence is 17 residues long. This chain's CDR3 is CASSFPPGLLAKNIQYF. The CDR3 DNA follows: TGTGCCAGCAGTTTCCCCCCGGGCCTACTAGCCAAAAACATTCAGTACTTC. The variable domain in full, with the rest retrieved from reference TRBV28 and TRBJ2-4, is DVKVTQSSRYLVKRTGEKVFLECVQDMDHENMFWYRQDPGLGLRLIYFSYDVKMKEKGDIPEGYSVSREKKERFSLILESASTNQTSMYLCASSFPPGLLAKNIQYFGAGTRLSVL.

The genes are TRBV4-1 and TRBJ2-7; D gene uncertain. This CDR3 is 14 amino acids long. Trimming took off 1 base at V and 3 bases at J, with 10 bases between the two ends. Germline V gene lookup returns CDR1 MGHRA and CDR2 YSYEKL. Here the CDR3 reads CASSQALDGYEQYF. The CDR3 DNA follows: TGCGCCAGCAGCCAAGCCCTGGACGGCTACGAGCAGTACTTC.

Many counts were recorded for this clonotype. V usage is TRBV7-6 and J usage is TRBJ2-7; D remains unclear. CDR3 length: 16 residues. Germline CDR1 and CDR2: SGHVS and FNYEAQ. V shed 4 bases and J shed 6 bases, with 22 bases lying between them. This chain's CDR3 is CASSSSPGRPRLEQYF. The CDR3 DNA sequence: TGTGCCAGCAGCTCCTCCCCCGGCAGACCGCGGCTCGAGCAGTACTTC.